This T cell receptor beta chain was retrieved from a study of shared clonotypes between healthy human individuals. Sequencing used immunoSEQ multiplex PCR; TCRdb keeps in-frame clones, though not all of them. The sample has approximately 340,000 clones; roughly 70% are singletons. Regarding this clone: The antigen remains undetermined.

Germline V gene data show CDR1 as SGHNT and CDR2 as YYREEE (reference sequence). There are 12 residues in the CDR3. Trimming took 3 bases from V and 6 from J, leaving 9 bases between them. Findings and caveats of the study: Of the naive CD4 clonotypes, about 5.4% were shared across several donors.

What was sequenced was memory CD4+ T cells sorted from blood. Subset defined: CD45RA-negative fraction. The chain combines TRBV5-4 with TRBJ1-2, with D maybe TRBD1 (5 bases). The receptor was isolated from a man under 40 in good health. CDR3 region: CASSSAGHGYTF. In nucleotides, the CDR3 is TGTGCCAGCAGCTCCGCAGGGCATGGCTACACCTTC.